Following are 2 T cell receptor beta chains from one sample sequenced in a study of shared clonotypes between healthy human individuals. Sequencing used immunoSEQ multiplex PCR; TCRdb keeps in-frame clones, though not all of them. The sample lists roughly 2.1 million clones, about 92% occurring once. CD45RO-negative, CCR7-selected cells formed the naive CD8 fraction, which excluded terminally differentiated effector memory CD45RA+ cells. The sample was naive CD8+ T cells from PBMCs. Source of these receptors: a man aged 18 to 30 in good health. Some clones in this sample may be carry-over from other donors' samples.

This chain connects TRBV9 to TRBJ1-3, with D unresolved. The CDR3 spans 13 residues. Trimming cost V 1 base and J 1 base, with 3 bases left between them. Germline values: CDR1 SGDLS, CDR2 YYNGEE. CDR3 nucleotide sequence: TGTGCCAGCAGCGTAATGTCTGGAAACACCATATATTTT. It specifies CASSVMSGNTIYF.

The chain employs TRBV4-1 and TRBJ1-5, with 7 nucleotides matching TRBD1. The ends lost 1 base at V and 0 bases at J; junction bases unmatched: 6. This CDR3 region has 17 residues. Germline loops: CDR1 MGHRA, CDR2 YSYEKL. The CDR3 DNA is TGCGCCAGCAGCCAAGTACTAGGACAGGTTAGCAATCAGCCCCAGCATTTT. The encoded protein is CASSQVLGQVSNQPQHF.